This TCR beta chain was found in a study of blood T cell repertoires in COVID-19 (dated by TCRdb to between 2020 and 2021). Notes on the research overall: Collaborator samples came from the United States, Italy and Spain and covered acute and convalescent phases of COVID-19. The prospective study material was composed of cDNA or gDNA derived from T cells, B-cell-depleted T cells, or PBMCs. Deeply sampled blood TCRbeta repertoires from subjects exposed to, actively infected with, or recovered from COVID-19 were included in the dataset. A freely available public database, intended as a resource for researchers studying the immune response to SARS-CoV-2, is where the repertoires were released. Samples came from the ongoing ImmuneRACE study (first 160 participants) plus 1,254 subjects from 6 global collaborators. Sample metadata almost always included a de-identified subject ID, COVID-19 status, age in years and sex. Where available, HLA class I and class II types were taken from metadata supplied by the sample provider and were not determined by assay-based typing.

General study outcomes and caveats: The amount of clinical and demographic metadata varied by source and participant and was provided uncurated.

TCRbeta CDR3 regions were amplified from genomic DNA using the immunoSEQ Assay, a bias-controlled multiplex PCR. Concerning the study's data processing: Nucleated cell counts per sample were estimated from amplification of reference gene primers within the assay. Sequence reads were collapsed and filtered to measure the absolute abundance of every unique TCRbeta CDR3 rearrangement. Productive Simpson clonality was computed per sample as the square root of Simpson's diversity index over productive rearrangements. TCRdb took this table from immuneACCESS and kept in-frame rearrangements with V and J called. Such tables lack part of the clones; where checked against another copy, unresolved V genes explain under half of the gap, and the rest is unexplained. The V and J calls and the clone size are those of that table, but D and trimming were determined from the DNA. Present in this sample are approximately 350,000 clones, more than 75% of which were seen just once. The ten largest make up 2.5% to 3% of the sample.

In the prospective study, participants were about 18 to 90 years old, resided in about two dozen geographic areas of the United States, and were enrolled through a virtual design. In the prospective study, participants were assigned to cohorts based on the clinical history participants reported in a screening survey and a study questionnaire. For ImmuneRACE Cohort 3, a participant was defined as recovered based on two consecutive negative NP/OP PCR tests, clearance by a healthcare professional, or resolution of symptoms. In the prospective study, whole blood, serum and a nasopharyngeal or oropharyngeal swab were collected from each participant by mobile phlebotomists. Prospective study participants could optionally give additional blood draws and questionnaires over a roughly 2-month period. Before DNA extraction, prospective study blood samples were shipped either frozen or at room temperature.

A few counts support this clone. The target of this receptor is not known. Base qualities are not at hand, and no much larger clone is one base apart. The CDR3 contains 13 residues, cysteine and phenylalanine counted. The read is trimmed to its CDR3 DNA, 39 bases read in frame from base 1. The V end loses 6 bases and the J end loses 3 bases, and a stretch of 8 bases separates them. The sequence was collected from a young woman who had recovered from COVID-19. The V and J genes are TRBV12-3 or TRBV12-4 and TRBJ2-2; TRBD1 might be the D gene, on 6 matching bases. Sequencing was performed on PBMCs or T cells enriched from blood (not recorded which). The CDR3: CASSWTDTGELFF. The nucleotide sequence is given as TGTGCCAGCAGCTGGACAGACACCGGGGAGCTGTTTTTT.